This TCR beta chain stems from a study of cytomegalovirus exposure and HLA in healthy donors. Study-wide results and limits: Analysis performed later showed TCR beta chains linked to HLA being more clonally expanded than equally common others. TCR beta V- and J-gene trimming was later associated with a missense DCLRE1C variant. A later analysis showed TCR association rates differing by HLA locus, peaking at DRB1 and lowest at HLA-C.

13 Jbeta primers and 60 Vbeta primers were used for the PCR. The protocol was immunoSEQ multiplex PCR, while the TCRdb copy is restricted to in-frame clones and leaves out a portion. This sample yields roughly 120,000 clones, of which approximately 70% are seen a single time; 8.7% belongs to the top ten. Notes on this clone: The antigen is unknown.

Germline CDR1 reads MNHNS; CDR2 reads SASEGT. The CDR3 has 18 residues. Germline trimming cut 0 bases from V and 4 bases from J; bases unmatched to any gene: 9. The source is a man aged 25 to 40 in good health and CMV-seropositive. Input material: PBMCs. The chain joins TRBV6-1 to TRBJ2-2; 9 nucleotides align to TRBD2. The CDR3 nucleotides read TGTGCCAGCAGTGAAGCGGGCGGGGGGGGCCGCACCACCGGGGAGCTGTTTTTT. It specifies CASSEAGGGGRTTGELFF.